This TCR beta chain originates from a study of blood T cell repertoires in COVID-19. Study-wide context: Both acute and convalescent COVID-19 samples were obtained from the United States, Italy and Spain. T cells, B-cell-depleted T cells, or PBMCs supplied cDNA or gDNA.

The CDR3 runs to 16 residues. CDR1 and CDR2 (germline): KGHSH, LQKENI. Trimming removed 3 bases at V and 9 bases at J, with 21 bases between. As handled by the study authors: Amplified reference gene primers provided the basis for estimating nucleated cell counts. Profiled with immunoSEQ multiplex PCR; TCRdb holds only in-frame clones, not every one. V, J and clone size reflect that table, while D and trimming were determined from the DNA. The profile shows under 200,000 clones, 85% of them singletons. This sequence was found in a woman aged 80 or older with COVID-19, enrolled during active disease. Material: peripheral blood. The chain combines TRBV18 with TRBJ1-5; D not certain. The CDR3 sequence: CASSPLGGSPTGPQHF. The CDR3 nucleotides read TGTGCCAGCTCACCTCTCGGCGGGAGCCCTACGGGGCCCCAGCATTTT.